The 12 T cell receptor beta chains given below trace back to one sample, sequenced in a study of OX40 agonist ivuxolimab in advanced cancers. Some clones are missing from TCRdb's copy, which holds only in-frame ones; the method was immunoSEQ multiplex PCR. The data contain roughly 40,000 clones, roughly four fifths of them singletons. The sample was CD4+ or CD8+ T cells sorted from blood, taken in a trial of the OX40 agonist ivuxolimab. Source of these receptors: an adult with an advanced solid tumor such as melanoma, head and neck, liver or kidney cancer.

There are a few counts of this clone. In DNA form, the CDR3 reads TGTGCCAGCAGCTCCCACGGGAAGGGCAATCAGCCCCAGCATTTT. Translating it yields CASSSHGKGNQPQHF. The V and J genes are TRBV7-9 and TRBJ1-5; unclear D gene. Per the germline V gene, CDR1 is SEHNR and CDR2 is FQNEAQ (reference sequence). The CDR3 has 15 residues. V was pared by 4 bases and J by 2 bases, with 12 bases between.

The chain employs TRBV19 and TRBJ2-7, with D perhaps TRBD1 (5 bases). The CDR3 spans 14 residues. CDR1 LNHDA and CDR2 SQIVND come from the germline V gene (reference sequence). The V end was cut by 5 bases, the J end by 0 bases, with 11 bases between. CDR3 protein: CASSVTDYSYEQYF. The CDR3 DNA reads as TGTGCCAGTAGTGTGACAGATTACTCCTACGAGCAGTACTTC.

The chain has TRBV27 and TRBJ1-6; D gene ambiguous. CDR3 length: 12 amino acids. Trimming removed 3 bases from V and 11 bases from J, with 8 bases in between. Germline loops: CDR1 MNHEY, CDR2 SMNVEV (reference sequence). CDR3 in amino acids: CASSFVGAPLHF. The CDR3 DNA sequence: TGTGCCAGCAGTTTCGTTGGGGCACCCCTCCACTTT.

The genes are TRBV20-1 and TRBJ2-7; unclear D gene. Looked up from germline, CDR1 is DFQATT and CDR2 is SNEGSKA (reference sequence). Trimming removed 3 bases at V and 1 base at J, with 1 base between. The CDR3 totals 10 residues. The CDR3 coding sequence is TGCAGTGCTAGGTCCTACGAGCAGTACTTC. Protein: CSARSYEQYF.

This chain links TRBV27 with TRBJ2-1, with 9 bases aligning to TRBD1. Looked up from germline, CDR1 is MNHEY and CDR2 is SMNVEV (reference sequence). CDR3 length: 14 residues. V lost 5 bases, J lost 7 bases, and 6 bases stayed unmatched. The CDR3 DNA is TGTGCCAGCAGTCTAGGGACAGGGCGTAATGAGCAGTTCTTC. This codes for CASSLGTGRNEQFF.

The V and J genes are TRBV30 and TRBJ1-5; no definite D call. V was trimmed by 3 bases and J by 6 bases, leaving 15 bases between them. The CDR3 has 14 residues. Germline V CDR1 and CDR2: GTSNPN, SVGIG (reference sequence). The CDR3 sequence: CAWRPAGAGQPQHF. CDR3 bases: TGTGCCTGGAGACCAGCGGGCGCAGGTCAGCCCCAGCATTTT.

In DNA form, the CDR3 reads TGTGCCAGCAGCTTTACTAGCGGGACGGAGACCCAGTACTTC. It translates to CASSFTSGTETQYF. The genes are TRBV5-4 and TRBJ2-5, with 10 positions matching TRBD2. Germline values: CDR1 SGHNT, CDR2 YYREEE (reference sequence). V was pared by 2 bases and J by 5 bases, with 3 bases of the junction left unmatched. The CDR3 runs 14 residues.

The chain links TRBV4-1 to TRBJ1-1, with no clear D. CDR1 is MGHRA, CDR2 YSYEKL, per germline. This CDR3 is built from 13 residues. V dropped 1 base and J dropped 5 bases, with 8 bases sitting between them. In DNA form, the CDR3 reads TGCGCCAGCAGCCAAGCGGGTCGGACTGAAGCTTTCTTT. Protein product: CASSQAGRTEAFF.

The chain is built from TRBV5-4 and TRBJ2-3; 7 bases map to TRBD1. The CDR3 extends over 15 amino acids. The J segment lost 0 bases and the V segment lost 4 bases, leaving 5 bases of the junction unmatched. Germline V CDR1 and CDR2: SGHNT, YYREEE (reference sequence). The CDR3 DNA reads as TGTGCCAGCAGCCCGGACAGGACGAGCACAGATACGCAGTATTTT. Translating it yields CASSPDRTSTDTQYF.

This chain links TRBV7-3 with TRBJ2-3; 9 nucleotides agree with TRBD1. Per germline, CDR1 SGHTA and CDR2 FQGTGA. The V and J ends lost 5 bases and 2 bases, in that order; junction bases with no gene match: 5. The CDR3 consists of 15 residues. CDR3 sequence: CASSPQGASTDTQYF. CDR3 bases: TGTGCCAGCAGCCCACAGGGGGCCTCCACAGATACGCAGTATTTT.

J is TRBJ2-5 and V is TRBV27; perhaps D is TRBD1 or TRBD2 (5 bases each). This CDR3 region has 15 residues. The V gene lost 4 bases and the J gene lost 1 base, with 13 bases spanning the gap. The germline V gene encodes CDR1 MNHEY and CDR2 SMNVEV (reference sequence). The CDR3 DNA sequence: TGTGCCAGCAGTTATATGAGGGGCGGCCAAGAGACCCAGTACTTC. It encodes CASSYMRGGQETQYF.

This clone came up once. This chain's CDR3 is CASSPPTGASGNTIYF. CDR3 bases: TGTGCCAGCTCACCACCGACGGGGGCATCTGGAAACACCATATATTTT. The chain employs TRBV18 and TRBJ1-3; D is perhaps TRBD1 (6 bases). The CDR3 covers 16 residues. Germline CDR1 reads KGHSH; CDR2 reads LQKENI. V gave up 0 bases and J gave up 1 base, with 10 bases separating them.